This TCR beta chain stems from a study of T-cell reconstitution after alpha-beta-depleted transplantation in children. Study outcomes and limitations: In some patients, recipient T cells and intrathymic progenitors surviving conditioning explained high day-60 diversity. T-cell counts and diversity at one year post-transplant came mainly from newly produced T cells. Reported findings indicate that, about two months after transplant, alpha-beta T cells came from several hundred expanded clones, which were derived from non-depleted graft cells.

A TCRbeta library incorporating unique molecular identifiers was prepared. Via MiXCR, TCRdb re-called the PCR reads, giving one row per CDR3 protein. Found here are approximately 120,000 distinct CDR3 sequences, about a tenth of them singletons; the top ten hold around 24%. Regarding this clonotype: Its antigen remains unknown.

V was clipped by 6 bases and J by 4 bases; unmatched bases: 5. The CDR3 length is 13 residues. Germline assignment: CDR1 MNHNS and CDR2 SASEGT. The source of this sequence is a girl under three years old who had a stem cell transplant for combined immunodeficiency, so the T cells may come from the graft donor. This chain uses TRBV6-1 with TRBJ1-1; 7 nucleotides align to TRBD1. Sequencing was performed on PBMCs, mostly from graft donor cells, taken 180 days after TCRalphabeta/CD19-depleted stem cell transplant. CDR3 sequence (DNA): TGTGCCAGCAGGGCACCAGGGGGCACTGAAGCTTTCTTT. This gives the protein CASRAPGGTEAFF.